Listed here are 10 T cell receptor beta chains from one sample, sequenced in a study of blood T cell repertoires in COVID-19. The method was immunoSEQ multiplex PCR; TCRdb's version includes in-frame clones alone and lacks a portion of them. Here the sample spans 450,000 to 500,000 clones, 80% to 90% being singletons. Sample: peripheral blood. These TCRs come from a human donor in a cohort sampled during active COVID-19.

This clone was seen once. The chain is built from TRBV5-1 and TRBJ1-1, with D possibly being TRBD1 (5 bases). Germline V lookup: CDR1 SGHRS, CDR2 YFSETQ. The CDR3 is 15 residues long. The V gene lost 5 bases and the J gene lost 1 base, with 15 bases spanning the gap. CDR3 nucleotide sequence: TGCGCCAGCAGTGTGGTCTCTCAGGGGAACACTGAAGCTTTCTTT. Translated: CASSVVSQGNTEAFF.

The gene calls are TRBV4-2 and TRBJ2-1, with D perhaps matching TRBD2 (5 bases). V dropped 0 bases and J dropped 5 bases, with 23 bases sitting between them. Germline loops: CDR1 LGHNA, CDR2 YNFKEQ. This CDR3 has 19 amino acids. The CDR3 bases are TGTGCCAGCAGCCAAGATCTGCGAAGAGGGAGCGGAACACACAATGAGCAGTTCTTC. Its protein product is CASSQDLRRGSGTHNEQFF.

The J gene is TRBJ2-2, the V gene TRBV19; D might be TRBD1 (6 bases). The CDR3 is 15 amino acids. The V end lost 6 bases, the J end lost 0 bases, and 11 bases lay between the germline ends. The germline V gene has CDR1 LNHDA and CDR2 SQIVND (reference sequence). CDR3 sequence: CASRTGPSNTGELFF. CDR3 sequence (DNA): TGTGCCAGTAGGACAGGACCATCGAACACCGGGGAGCTGTTTTTT.

This sequence joins TRBV2 and TRBJ2-3, with unresolved D. The CDR3 is 15 amino acids. Per germline, CDR1 SNHLY and CDR2 FYNNEI. Trimming pared 7 bases from V and 2 bases from J, leaving 16 bases between. The CDR3 coding sequence is TGTGCCAGCACCCTACGCAGGCCCGACACAGATACGCAGTATTTT. This codes for CASTLRRPDTDTQYF.

The chain links TRBV15 to TRBJ2-5; 11 bases match TRBD2. Germline V CDR1 and CDR2: LNHNV, YYDKDF (reference sequence). The V gene end was trimmed by 0 bases and the J gene end by 5 bases; junction bases not matched to a gene: 2. CDR3 length: 15 residues. The CDR3 protein is CATSRDSSGRETQYF. The CDR3, as DNA: TGTGCCACCAGCAGAGATTCTAGCGGGAGGGAGACCCAGTACTTC.

The chain recombines TRBV5-6 with TRBJ2-5; 9 bases agree with TRBD2. With V trimmed by 5 bases and J by 5 bases, 7 bases remained unmatched. CDR1 is SGHDT and CDR2 is YYEEEE in the germline V gene. The CDR3 contains 14 residues. The CDR3 coding sequence is TGTGCCAGCAGAGATAGCGGGAGCGGGGAGACCCAGTACTTC. Its translation is CASRDSGSGETQYF.

The CDR3 sequence is CSVRNRGLEEQYF. The CDR3 coding sequence is TGCAGCGTTAGAAACAGGGGGCTGGAAGAGCAGTACTTC. The J gene is TRBJ2-7, the V gene TRBV29-1; TRBD1 aligns across 9 bases. Germline-derived CDR1 and CDR2 are SQVTM and ANQGSEA. The CDR3 is 13 residues long. V lost 5 bases and J lost 7; bases outside the gene matches: 9.

The chain recombines TRBV5-1 with TRBJ1-1; a weak D match, TRBD1 (6 bases). CDR1 and CDR2 from the germline V gene are SGHRS and YFSETQ. CDR3 size: 13 residues. V shed 5 bases and J shed 4 bases, with 12 bases lying between them. CDR3 in DNA: TGCGCCAGCAGTTCAGGGGTGGGCACTGAAGCTTTCTTT. This sequence encodes CASSSGVGTEAFF. Supplemented by reference TRBV5-1 and TRBJ1-1, the full variable domain reads KAGVTQTPRYLIKTRGQQVTLSCSPISGHRSVSWYQQTPGQGLQFLFEYFSETQRNKGNFPGRFSGRQFSNSRSEMNVSTLELGDSALYLCASSSGVGTEAFFGQGTRLTVV.

The chain is built from TRBV28 and TRBJ1-5; D is unclear. The CDR3 contains 17 residues. Germline CDR1 and CDR2: MDHEN and SYDVKM. Trimming shortened V by 2 bases and J by 0 bases, and 14 bases separated the two germline ends. The CDR3 loop reads CASSLKLQSNSNQPQHF. The CDR3 DNA follows: TGTGCCAGCAGTTTAAAATTACAGTCGAATAGCAATCAGCCCCAGCATTTT. Full variable domain (rest looked up from reference TRBV28 and TRBJ1-5): DVKVTQSSRYLVKRTGEKVFLECVQDMDHENMFWYRQDPGLGLRLIYFSYDVKMKEKGDIPEGYSVSREKKERFSLILESASTNQTSMYLCASSLKLQSNSNQPQHFGDGTRLSIL.

CDR3 nucleotide sequence: TGTGCCAGCAGCCCCGGGACTAGCGAGTCCTACAATGAGCAGTTCTTC. Translating it yields CASSPGTSESYNEQFF. The chain employs TRBV7-9 and TRBJ2-1, with 10 positions matching TRBD2. In germline, CDR1 is SEHNR, CDR2 FQNEAQ (reference sequence). CDR3 length equals 16 residues. Trimming cost V 5 bases and J 1 base; bases outside gene matches: 5.